This record concerns one TCR beta chain sequence. What it recognizes is unknown. The CDR3 consists of 15 residues. Trimming cost V 10 bases and J 0 bases, with 16 bases left between them. The germline CDR1 and CDR2 sequences are LNHDA and SQIVND (reference sequence). MiXCR, applied by TCRdb to the reads, yields one record per CDR3 protein. The sample carries about 570,000 distinct CDR3 sequences, about 39% recorded once. The record originates from a study of T cell repertoires in cytomegalovirus infection. Across the whole study: Recently identified HLA-C-restricted CMV epitopes were used, and well-studied HLA-B-restricted CMV epitopes were used as well. CMV infection and matching HLA type were both indicated by public TCR beta signatures.

Study-wide findings and caveats: In two of eight donors, the top clonotype was HLA-C-restricted CMV-specific. Of the TCR beta families, the public ones yielded a cumulative frequency that identified carriers of CMV plus the relevant HLA.

This sample comprised cultured PBMCs, obtained from culture after CMV antigen stimulation. This chain connects TRBV19 to TRBJ2-1; D might be TRBD2 (6 bases). The receptor was isolated from a human donor in good health (CMV status not recorded). Some clones in this sample may be carry-over from other donors' samples. CDR3 sequence reads: CATSGGGLSYNEQFF. DNA of the CDR3: TGTGCCACATCCGGGGGAGGACTCTCCTACAATGAGCAGTTCTTC. Full variable domain (missing parts from reference TRBV19 and TRBJ2-1): DGGITQSPKYLFRKEGQNVTLSCEQNLNHDAMYWYRQDPGQGLRLIYYSQIVNDFQKGDIAEGYSVSREKKESFPLTVTSAQKNPTAFYLCATSGGGLSYNEQFFGPGTRLTVL.